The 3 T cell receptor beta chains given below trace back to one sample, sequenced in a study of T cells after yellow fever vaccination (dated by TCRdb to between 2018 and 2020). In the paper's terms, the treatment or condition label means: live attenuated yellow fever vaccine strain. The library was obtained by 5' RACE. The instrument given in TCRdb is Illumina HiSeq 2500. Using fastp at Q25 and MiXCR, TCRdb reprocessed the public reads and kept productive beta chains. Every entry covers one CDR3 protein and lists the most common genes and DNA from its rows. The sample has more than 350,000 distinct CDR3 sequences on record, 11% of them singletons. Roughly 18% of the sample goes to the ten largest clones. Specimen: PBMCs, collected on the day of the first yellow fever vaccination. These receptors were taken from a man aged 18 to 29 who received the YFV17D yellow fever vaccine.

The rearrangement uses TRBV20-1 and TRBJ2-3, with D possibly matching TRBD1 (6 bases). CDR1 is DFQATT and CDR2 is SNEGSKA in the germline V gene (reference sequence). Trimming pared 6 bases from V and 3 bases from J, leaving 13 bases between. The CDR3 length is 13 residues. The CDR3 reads CSARDIPTDTQYF. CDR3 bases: TGCAGTGCCCGGGACATACCAACAGATACGCAGTATTTT.

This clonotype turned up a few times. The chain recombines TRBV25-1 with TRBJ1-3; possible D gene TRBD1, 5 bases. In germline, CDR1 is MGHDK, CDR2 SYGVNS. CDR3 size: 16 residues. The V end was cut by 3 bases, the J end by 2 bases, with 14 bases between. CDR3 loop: CASSEEGPMAGNTIYF. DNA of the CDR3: TGTGCCAGCAGTGAGGAGGGGCCGATGGCTGGAAACACCATATATTTT. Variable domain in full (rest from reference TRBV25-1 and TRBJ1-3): EADIYQTPRYLVIGTGKKITLECSQTMGHDKMYWYQQDPGMELHLIHYSYGVNSTEKGDLSSESTVSRIRTEHFPLTLESARPSHTSQYLCASSEEGPMAGNTIYFGEGSWLTVV.

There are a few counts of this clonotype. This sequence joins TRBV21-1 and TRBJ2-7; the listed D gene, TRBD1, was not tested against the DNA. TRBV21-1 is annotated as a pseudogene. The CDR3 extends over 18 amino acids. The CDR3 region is CASSPAGCDRGGSYEQYF. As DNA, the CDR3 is TGTGCCAGCAGCCCCGCAGGTTGTGACAGGGGGGGCTCCTACGAGCAGTACTTC.